This T cell receptor beta chain was identified in a study of CD8 T cells in Susac syndrome. Findings of the study overall: There was no clonal expansion in the CD4+ T cell repertoires of Susac syndrome.

Reverse transcription of roughly 0.5 to 1 ug RNA was carried out with random hexamers. An immunoSEQ multiplex PCR generated amplified TCR beta CDR3 products spanning 54 Vbeta and 13 Jbeta. TCRdb reprocessed the immunoSEQ multiplex PCR reads via MiXCR and lists one record per CDR3 protein. The table records 200,000 or so distinct CDR3 sequences, approximately 96% of them present only once. This CDR3 has 13 residues. V lost 5 bases and J lost 1, with 8 bases in between. CDR1 is MRHNA and CDR2 is SNTAGT in the germline V gene. A note on this clonotype: Its antigen remains unidentified.

FACS was used to enrich TEMRA cells, whereas the CD8+ and CD4+ T cells were obtained by negative isolation. The source material was CD4+ T cells from PBMCs. V is TRBV6-4 and J is TRBJ1-1; D is unclear. This TCR derives from a human donor with Susac syndrome. The CDR3 spells CASSFDRNTEAFF. CDR3 sequence (DNA): TGTGCCAGCAGTTTTGACCGGAACACTGAAGCTTTCTTT.